These 10 T cell receptor beta chains came from one sample sequenced in a study of T cells in Graves' hyperthyroidism and ophthalmopathy. RNA transcripts gave rise to amplified TCR beta CDR3 regions. HTBI primers were used for first-round RT-PCR of the TCR CDR3. TCRdb redid the calling of the multiplex PCR reads with MiXCR, one entry per CDR3 protein. The sample comprises under 750,000 distinct CDR3 sequences, roughly 20% of which are singletons, and 16% rests with the top ten. Sequencing was carried out using blood. The source of these receptors is a woman aged 45-65 years with Graves' hyperthyroidism that later progressed to Graves' ophthalmopathy.

This clonotype was seen more than once but under ten times. The V gene is TRBV20-1, the J gene TRBJ1-4, with D unclear. The CDR3 runs to 13 residues. Germline CDR1 DFQATT, CDR2 SNEGSKA (reference sequence). V lost 6 bases, J lost 4 bases, and 12 bases lay in between. The CDR3 loop reads CSAQDGINEKLFF. CDR3 DNA sequence: TGCAGTGCCCAGGACGGCATTAATGAAAAACTGTTTTTT.

The rearrangement links TRBV6-1 to TRBJ1-5; D might be TRBD1 (5 bases). The CDR3 spans 16 residues. Trimming removed 5 bases from V and 6 bases from J, with 20 bases in between. CDR1 is MNHNS, CDR2 SASEGT, per germline. The CDR3 reads CASSRALGEAGQPQHF. CDR3 nucleotide sequence: TGTGCCAGCAGTCGGGCTTTGGGGGAAGCGGGTCAGCCCCAGCATTTT.

This clonotype was picked up many times. The chain's CDR3 is CASSFRGYHRDPRFGYTF. DNA for the CDR3: TGTGCCAGCAGCTTTAGGGGGTATCACCGGGACCCACGCTTTGGCTACACCTTC. The chain is built from TRBV13 and TRBJ1-2; tentative D call: TRBD1 (6 bases). Germline loops: CDR1 PRHDT, CDR2 FYEKMQ (reference sequence). The V and J ends lost 3 bases and 7 bases respectively, with 27 bases between them. This CDR3 has 18 amino acids.

The chain has TRBV6-8 and TRBJ2-1; 10 bases align to TRBD2. V shed 1 base and J 4 bases; nucleotides not matched to a gene: 4. The CDR3 is 16 amino acids. CDR1 is MNHGY, CDR2 SAAAGT, per germline. This CDR3 reads CASSYLAGGRYNEQFF. The CDR3 region has the DNA TGTGCCAGCAGTTACTTAGCGGGGGGTCGATACAATGAGCAGTTCTTC.

The V gene is TRBV12-3 or TRBV12-4, the J gene TRBJ1-4; D not resolved. CDR3 length equals 13 residues. Between the trimmed V and J ends, which lost 7 bases and 7 bases, there was a span of 13 bases. In nucleotides, the CDR3 is TGTGCCAGCACCCCCGCGGCTCGTGAAAAACTGTTTTTT. Translating gives CASTPAAREKLFF.

This clonotype was recorded many times. The chain couples TRBV27 to TRBJ2-4; D call uncertain. Germline V CDR1 and CDR2: MNHEY, SMNVEV (reference sequence). Trimming took off 0 bases at V and 0 bases at J, with 9 bases between the two ends. The CDR3 consists of 16 residues. CDR3 nucleotides: TGTGCCAGCAGTTTATCAGGATTAAGAGCCAAAAACATTCAGTACTTC. Residues: CASSLSGLRAKNIQYF.

This clonotype was counted a few times. V gene TRBV27 combines with J gene TRBJ2-3, with D unclear. This CDR3 spans 15 amino acids. The germline V and J ends were trimmed by 1 base and 4 bases, with 12 bases remaining between them. Looked up from germline, CDR1 is MNHEY and CDR2 is SMNVEV (reference sequence). The chain's CDR3 is CASSLLYSAADTQYF. CDR3 sequence (DNA): TGTGCCAGCAGTTTATTATACTCGGCGGCAGATACGCAGTATTTT.

The rearrangement uses TRBV6-5 and TRBJ2-1; maybe TRBD2 (5 bases). Looked up from germline, CDR1 is MNHEY and CDR2 is SVGAGI. CDR3 length equals 12 residues. With 6 bases removed from V and 8 bases from J, the gap between germline ends came to 11 bases. CDR3 nucleotide sequence: TGTGCCAGCAGACCCAAGGGAGATGAGCAGTTCTTC. Its translation is CASRPKGDEQFF.

This clonotype was seen only a few times. The rearrangement links TRBV30 to TRBJ1-1, with D unresolved. Trimming cost V 0 bases and J 5 bases, with 10 bases left between them. Germline V gives CDR1 GTSNPN, CDR2 SVGIG (reference sequence). The CDR3 length is 13 residues. The CDR3 spells CAWSVEVWTEAFF. The CDR3 nucleotides are TGTGCCTGGAGTGTAGAGGTGTGGACTGAAGCTTTCTTT. Combining the CDR3 with reference TRBV30 and TRBJ1-1 gives the whole variable domain SQTIHQWPATLVQPVGSPLSLECTVEGTSNPNLYWYRQAAGRGLQLLFYSVGIGQISSEVPQNLSASRPQDRQFILSSKKLLLSDSGFYLCAWSVEVWTEAFFGQGTRLTVV.

This clonotype was seen once. The chain joins TRBV20-1 to TRBJ1-5, with D tentatively TRBD1 (5 bases). The V end was cut by 6 bases, the J end by 4 bases, with 16 bases between. The CDR3 loop spans 14 amino acids. In germline, CDR1 is DFQATT, CDR2 SNEGSKA (reference sequence). CDR3 DNA: TGCAGTGCCCATCCAGGGTATAGTAATCAGCCCCAGCATTTT. Its translation: CSAHPGYSNQPQHF.